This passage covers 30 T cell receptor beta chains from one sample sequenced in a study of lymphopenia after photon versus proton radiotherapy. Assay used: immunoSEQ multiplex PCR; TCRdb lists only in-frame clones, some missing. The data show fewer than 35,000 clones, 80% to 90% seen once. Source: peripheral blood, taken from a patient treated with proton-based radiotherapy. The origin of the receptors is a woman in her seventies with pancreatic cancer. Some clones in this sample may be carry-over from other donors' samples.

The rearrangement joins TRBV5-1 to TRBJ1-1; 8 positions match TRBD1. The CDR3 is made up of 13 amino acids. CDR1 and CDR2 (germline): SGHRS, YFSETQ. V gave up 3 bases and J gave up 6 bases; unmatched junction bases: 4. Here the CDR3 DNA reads TGCGCCAGCAGCTCCCAGGGGGCCGCTGAAGCTTTCTTT. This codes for CASSSQGAAEAFF. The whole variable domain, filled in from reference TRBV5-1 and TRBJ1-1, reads KAGVTQTPRYLIKTRGQQVTLSCSPISGHRSVSWYQQTPGQGLQFLFEYFSETQRNKGNFPGRFSGRQFSNSRSEMNVSTLELGDSALYLCASSSQGAAEAFFGQGTRLTVV.

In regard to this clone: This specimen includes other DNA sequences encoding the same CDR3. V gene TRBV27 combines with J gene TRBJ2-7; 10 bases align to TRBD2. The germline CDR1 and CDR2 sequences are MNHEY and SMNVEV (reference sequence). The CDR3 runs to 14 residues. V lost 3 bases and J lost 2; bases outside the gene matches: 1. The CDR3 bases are TGTGCCAGCAGTTTCAGCGGGAGGGCCTACGAGCAGTACTTC. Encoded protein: CASSFSGRAYEQYF.

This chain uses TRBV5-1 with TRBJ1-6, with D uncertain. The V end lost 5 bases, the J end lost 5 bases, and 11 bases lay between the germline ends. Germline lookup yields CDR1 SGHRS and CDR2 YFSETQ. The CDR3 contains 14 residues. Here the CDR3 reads CASRSGIDNSPLHF. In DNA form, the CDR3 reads TGCGCCAGCAGATCCGGCATTGATAATTCACCCCTCCACTTT.

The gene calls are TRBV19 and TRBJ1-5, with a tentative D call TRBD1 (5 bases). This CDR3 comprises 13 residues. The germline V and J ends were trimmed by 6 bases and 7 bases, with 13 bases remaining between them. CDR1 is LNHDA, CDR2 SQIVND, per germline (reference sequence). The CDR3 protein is CASRNQGRQPQHF. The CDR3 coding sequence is TGTGCCAGTAGGAACCAGGGAAGGCAGCCCCAGCATTTT.

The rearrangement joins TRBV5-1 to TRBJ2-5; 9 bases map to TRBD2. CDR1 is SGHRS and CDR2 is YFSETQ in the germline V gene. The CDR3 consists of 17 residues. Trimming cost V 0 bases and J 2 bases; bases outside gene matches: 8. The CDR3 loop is CASSLGTSAAGQETQYF. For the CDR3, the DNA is TGCGCCAGCAGCTTGGGGACTAGCGCGGCTGGACAAGAGACCCAGTACTTC. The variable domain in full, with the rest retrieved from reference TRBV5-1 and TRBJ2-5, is KAGVTQTPRYLIKTRGQQVTLSCSPISGHRSVSWYQQTPGQGLQFLFEYFSETQRNKGNFPGRFSGRQFSNSRSEMNVSTLELGDSALYLCASSLGTSAAGQETQYFGPGTRLLVL.

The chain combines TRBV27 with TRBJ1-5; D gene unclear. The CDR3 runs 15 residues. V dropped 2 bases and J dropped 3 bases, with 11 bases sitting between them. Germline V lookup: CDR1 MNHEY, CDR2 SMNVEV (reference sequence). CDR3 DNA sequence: TGTGCCAGCAGTTTAAGCCTGATGAACAATCAGCCCCAGCATTTT. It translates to CASSLSLMNNQPQHF.

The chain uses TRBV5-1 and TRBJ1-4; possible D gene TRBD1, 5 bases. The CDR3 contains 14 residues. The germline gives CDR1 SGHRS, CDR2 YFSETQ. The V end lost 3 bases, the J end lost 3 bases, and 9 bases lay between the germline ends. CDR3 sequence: CASSSGGSNEKLFF. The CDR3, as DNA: TGCGCCAGCAGCTCTGGGGGTTCTAATGAAAAACTGTTTTTT.

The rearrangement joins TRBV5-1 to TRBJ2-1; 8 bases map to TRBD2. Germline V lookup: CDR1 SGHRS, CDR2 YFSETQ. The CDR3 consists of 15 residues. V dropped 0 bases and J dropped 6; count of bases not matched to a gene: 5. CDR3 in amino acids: CASSLEGLVVNEQFF. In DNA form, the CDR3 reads TGCGCCAGCAGCTTGGAGGGACTAGTTGTCAATGAGCAGTTCTTC. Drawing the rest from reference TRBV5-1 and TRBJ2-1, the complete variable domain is KAGVTQTPRYLIKTRGQQVTLSCSPISGHRSVSWYQQTPGQGLQFLFEYFSETQRNKGNFPGRFSGRQFSNSRSEMNVSTLELGDSALYLCASSLEGLVVNEQFFGPGTRLTVL.

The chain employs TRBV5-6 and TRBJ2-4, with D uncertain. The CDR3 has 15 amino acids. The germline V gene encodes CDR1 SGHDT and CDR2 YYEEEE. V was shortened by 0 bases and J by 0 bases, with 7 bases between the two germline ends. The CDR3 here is CASSLAAQAKNIQYF. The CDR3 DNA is TGTGCCAGCAGCTTGGCAGCACAAGCCAAAAACATTCAGTACTTC.

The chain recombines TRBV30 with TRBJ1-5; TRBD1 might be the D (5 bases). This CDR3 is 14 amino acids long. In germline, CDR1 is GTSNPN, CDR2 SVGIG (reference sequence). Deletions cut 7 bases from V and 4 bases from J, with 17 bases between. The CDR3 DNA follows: TGTGCCTATACCTCGAGGGGTATGAATCAGCCCCAGCATTTT. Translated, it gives CAYTSRGMNQPQHF.

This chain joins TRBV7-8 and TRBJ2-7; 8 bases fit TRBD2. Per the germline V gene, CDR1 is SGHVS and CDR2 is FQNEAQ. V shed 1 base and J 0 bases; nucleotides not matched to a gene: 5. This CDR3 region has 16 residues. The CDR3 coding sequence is TGTGCCAGCAGCTTAGTCAGTAGCGGGATCTCCTACGAGCAGTACTTC. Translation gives CASSLVSSGISYEQYF.

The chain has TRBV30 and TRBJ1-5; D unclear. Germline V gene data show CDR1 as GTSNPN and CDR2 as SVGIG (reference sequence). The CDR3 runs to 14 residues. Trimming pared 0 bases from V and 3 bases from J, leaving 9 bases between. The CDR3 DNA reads TGTGCCTGGAGTGTAGGGAACACCAATCAGCCCCAGCATTTT. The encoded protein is CAWSVGNTNQPQHF.

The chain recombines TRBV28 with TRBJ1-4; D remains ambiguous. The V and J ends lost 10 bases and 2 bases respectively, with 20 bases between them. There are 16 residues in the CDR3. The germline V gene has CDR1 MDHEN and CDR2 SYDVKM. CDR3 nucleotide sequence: TGTGCCACCCACCCCTCGTCGACTGCGACTAATGAAAAACTGTTTTTT. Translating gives CATHPSSTATNEKLFF. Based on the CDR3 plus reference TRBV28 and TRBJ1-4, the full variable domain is DVKVTQSSRYLVKRTGEKVFLECVQDMDHENMFWYRQDPGLGLRLIYFSYDVKMKEKGDIPEGYSVSREKKERFSLILESASTNQTSMYLCATHPSSTATNEKLFFGSGTQLSVL.

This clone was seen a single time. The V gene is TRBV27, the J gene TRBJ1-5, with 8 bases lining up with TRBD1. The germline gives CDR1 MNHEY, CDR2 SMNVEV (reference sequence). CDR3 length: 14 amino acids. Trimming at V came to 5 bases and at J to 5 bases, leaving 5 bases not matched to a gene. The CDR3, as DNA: TGTGCCAGCAGTACGACAGGGGCCCATCAGCCCCAGCATTTT. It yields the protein CASSTTGAHQPQHF.

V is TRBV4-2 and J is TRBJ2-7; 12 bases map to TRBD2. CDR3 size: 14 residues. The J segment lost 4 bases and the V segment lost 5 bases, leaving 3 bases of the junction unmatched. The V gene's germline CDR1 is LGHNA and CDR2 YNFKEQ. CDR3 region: CASSEGLAGYEQYF. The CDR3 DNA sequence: TGTGCCAGCAGCGAGGGACTAGCGGGTTACGAGCAGTACTTC.

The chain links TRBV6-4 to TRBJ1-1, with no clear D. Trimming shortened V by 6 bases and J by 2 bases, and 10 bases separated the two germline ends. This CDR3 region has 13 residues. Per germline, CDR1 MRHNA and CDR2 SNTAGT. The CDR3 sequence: CASRSGSNTEAFF. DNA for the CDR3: TGTGCCAGCAGATCCGGGTCTAACACTGAAGCTTTCTTT.

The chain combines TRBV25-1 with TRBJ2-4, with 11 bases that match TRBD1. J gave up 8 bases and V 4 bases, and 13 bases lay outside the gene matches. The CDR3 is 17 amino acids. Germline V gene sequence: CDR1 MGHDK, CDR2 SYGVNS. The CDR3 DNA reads TGTGCCAGCAGTGGCCCCGGACAGGGGGCTAGTGGAGACATTCAGTACTTC. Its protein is CASSGPGQGASGDIQYF. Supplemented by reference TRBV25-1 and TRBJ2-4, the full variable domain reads EADIYQTPRYLVIGTGKKITLECSQTMGHDKMYWYQQDPGMELHLIHYSYGVNSTEKGDLSSESTVSRIRTEHFPLTLESARPSHTSQYLCASSGPGQGASGDIQYFGAGTRLSVL.

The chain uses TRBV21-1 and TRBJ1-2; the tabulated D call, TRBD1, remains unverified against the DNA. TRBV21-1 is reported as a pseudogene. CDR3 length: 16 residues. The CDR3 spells CASTRSGTACHYGYTF. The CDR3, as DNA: TGTGCCAGCACCAGATCCGGGACAGCCTGTCACTATGGCTACACCTTC.

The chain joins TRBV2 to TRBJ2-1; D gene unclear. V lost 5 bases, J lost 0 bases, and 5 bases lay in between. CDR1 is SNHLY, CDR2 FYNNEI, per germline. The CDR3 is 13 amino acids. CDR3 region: CASSISSYNEQFF. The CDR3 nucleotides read TGTGCCAGCAGTATTAGCTCCTACAATGAGCAGTTCTTC.

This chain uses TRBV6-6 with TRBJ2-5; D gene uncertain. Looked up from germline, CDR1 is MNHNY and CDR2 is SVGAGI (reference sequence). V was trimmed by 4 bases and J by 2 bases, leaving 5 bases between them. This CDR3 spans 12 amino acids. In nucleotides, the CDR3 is TGTGCCAGCAGTTCGATTCAAGAGACCCAGTACTTC. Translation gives CASSSIQETQYF.

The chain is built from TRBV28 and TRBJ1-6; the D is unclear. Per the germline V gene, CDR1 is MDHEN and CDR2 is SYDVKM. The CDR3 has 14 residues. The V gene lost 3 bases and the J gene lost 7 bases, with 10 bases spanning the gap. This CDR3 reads CASSLLQRNSPLHF. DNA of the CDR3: TGTGCCAGCAGTTTGTTACAGAGGAATTCACCCCTCCACTTT.

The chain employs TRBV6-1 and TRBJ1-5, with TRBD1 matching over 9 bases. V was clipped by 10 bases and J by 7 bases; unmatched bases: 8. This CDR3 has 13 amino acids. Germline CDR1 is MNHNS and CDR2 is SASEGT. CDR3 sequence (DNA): TGTGCCACCTGGGGACAGGGCGGACAGCCCCAGCATTTT. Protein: CATWGQGGQPQHF.

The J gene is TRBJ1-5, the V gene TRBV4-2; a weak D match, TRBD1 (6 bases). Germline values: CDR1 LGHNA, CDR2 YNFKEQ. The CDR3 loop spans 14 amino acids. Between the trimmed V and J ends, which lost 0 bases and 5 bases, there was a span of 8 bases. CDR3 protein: CASSQEQGDQPQHF. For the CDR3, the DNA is TGTGCCAGCAGCCAAGAACAGGGCGATCAGCCCCAGCATTTT.

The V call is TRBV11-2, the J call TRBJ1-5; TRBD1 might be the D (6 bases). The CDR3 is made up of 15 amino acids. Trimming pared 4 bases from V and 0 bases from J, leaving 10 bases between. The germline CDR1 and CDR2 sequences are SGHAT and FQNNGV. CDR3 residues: CASSSTGHSNQPQHF. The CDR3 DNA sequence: TGTGCCAGCAGCTCTACAGGGCATAGCAATCAGCCCCAGCATTTT.

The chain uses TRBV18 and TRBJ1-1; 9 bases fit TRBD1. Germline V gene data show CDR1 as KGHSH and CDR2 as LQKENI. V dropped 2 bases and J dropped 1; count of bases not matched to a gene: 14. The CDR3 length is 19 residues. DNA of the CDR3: TGTGCCAGCTCACCAAAGATCCGGGACAGGGAAGGGAGGAACACTGAAGCTTTCTTT. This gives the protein CASSPKIRDREGRNTEAFF.

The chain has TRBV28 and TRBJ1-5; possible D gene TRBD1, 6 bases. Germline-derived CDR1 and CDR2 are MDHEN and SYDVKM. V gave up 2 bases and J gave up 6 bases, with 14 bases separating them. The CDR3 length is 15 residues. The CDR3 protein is CASSLIRQGFQPQHF. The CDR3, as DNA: TGTGCCAGCAGTTTAATTCGGCAGGGGTTTCAGCCCCAGCATTTT.

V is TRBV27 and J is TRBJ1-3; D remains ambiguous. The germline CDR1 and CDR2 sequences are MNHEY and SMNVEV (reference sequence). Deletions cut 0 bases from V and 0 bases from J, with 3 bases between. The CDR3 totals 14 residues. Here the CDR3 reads CASSLSSSGNTIYF. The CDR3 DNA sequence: TGTGCCAGCAGTTTATCGAGCTCTGGAAACACCATATATTTT.

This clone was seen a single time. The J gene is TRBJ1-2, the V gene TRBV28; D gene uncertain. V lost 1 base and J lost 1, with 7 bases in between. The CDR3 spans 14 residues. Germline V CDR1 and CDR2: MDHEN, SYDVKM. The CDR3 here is CASSLFRFNYGYTF. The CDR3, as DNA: TGTGCCAGCAGTTTATTCAGGTTTAACTATGGCTACACCTTC.

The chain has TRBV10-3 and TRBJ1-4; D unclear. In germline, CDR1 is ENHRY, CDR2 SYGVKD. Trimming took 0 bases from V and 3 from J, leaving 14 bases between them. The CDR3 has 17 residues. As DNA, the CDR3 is TGTGCCATCAGTGAGTCTACAGTCGGGTCCTCTAATGAAAAACTGTTTTTT. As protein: CAISESTVGSSNEKLFF.

As DNA, the CDR3 is TGTGCCAGCAGGCTAGAGATCCAAGAGACCCAGTACTTC. Its protein product is CASRLEIQETQYF. The rearrangement links TRBV28 to TRBJ2-5; no reliable D call. V was trimmed by 6 bases and J by 1 base, leaving 9 bases between them. The CDR3 has 13 residues. Looked up from germline, CDR1 is MDHEN and CDR2 is SYDVKM.